This section outlines one TCR beta chain sequence together with its context. No cognate antigen has been identified for it. Per-base quality was not reported, and no clone a single base away is much larger than it. The sample's time point, from its label and the paper: after dendritic cell vaccination, including at tumor progression/relapse. Patients were selected on the basis of adequate residual fresh-frozen tumor tissue and more than two years of available survival data. Molecular status otherwise varied across the glioblastoma patients, but none of them carried an isocitrate dehydrogenase mutation. PBMC were collected before vaccination, two weeks after the third vaccination, and at tumor progression if tumor progression occurred. The Qiagen DNeasy Blood extraction Kit was used for extraction of genomic DNA. The data were taken from a study of glioma-infiltrating T cells after dendritic cell vaccination listed by TCRdb under 2016. For the wider study: Of the approximately 15 glioblastoma patients in the cohort, all drawn from Phase I and II dendritic cell vaccination trials, 9 were newly diagnosed and 6 had recurrent disease. Between about 2002 and 2012, patients were given autologous tumor lysate-pulsed dendritic cell vaccination. The vaccine consisted of monocyte-derived dendritic cells cultured approximately seven days with IL-4 and GM-CSF, then pulsed overnight with autologous tumor lysate. Patients received three intradermal dendritic cell vaccine injections at biweekly intervals in the arm below the axilla. In glioblastoma patients vaccinated with dendritic cells, deep sequencing of TCR beta CDR3 regions served to measure the amount of tumor-infiltrating lymphocytes and to compare repertoires between tumor and blood. Survival after dendritic cell vaccination was correlated with TCR sequencing metrics, including TIL content and tumor-blood repertoire overlap.

Using the immunoSEQ assay, TCRB CDR3 regions were amplified from roughly 2.1 micrograms of genomic DNA, or from all available DNA when less than that was on hand. The multiplex PCR relied on 60 forward primers for TCR V beta segments and 13 reverse primers for J beta segments. To estimate reads per starting template, synthetic control templates were spiked into each sample at limiting dilution. Sequencing produced 87 bp reads on the Illumina HiSeq System. Under the source paper's analysis protocol: PCR and sequencing errors were removed by a nearest neighbor algorithm that merged closely related sequences. TCR overlap was measured as the percentage of unique tumor TCR beta sequences that were also present in the peripheral blood of the same patient. TCRdb retrieved this table from immuneACCESS and kept in-frame rearrangements only. Not all clones are present; in checked studies, unresolved V genes account for under half, and no reason is known for the remainder. Clonal size and the V and J genes are those of that table, whereas D and trimming came from the DNA. This sample lists fewer than 25,000 clones; roughly 90% were detected once. The ten top clones hold just under 3% of the sample.

The trim is 4 bases for V and 6 bases for J, with a gap of 9 bases between the germline ends. From cysteine to phenylalanine, the CDR3 is 12 amino acids long. The CDR3 DNA has 36 bases and is translated from base 1. Based on the germline V gene, the CDR1 and CDR2 sequences are MNHEY and SVGAGI. The paper as a whole reports these results and caveats: Longer time to progression and overall survival after dendritic cell vaccination were predicted by higher estimated pretreatment TIL content. TCR clonality showed no direct relationship with survival, which suggests that a diverse polyclonal response may be important. The cohort was small and heterogeneous, only a few patients had full blood and tumor sets, and even fewer had initial-recurrent tumor pairs. The response model built on TCR overlap across three groups was characterized as speculative, with prospective validation still needed.

Sequencing was performed on blood, taken after dendritic cell vaccination. This TCR was recovered from a human donor with glioblastoma. Here the chain combines TRBV6-5 and TRBJ1-2, with the D gene uncertain. The nucleotides read TGTGCCAGCAGTTCTGAGCGTGATGGCTACACCTTC. Translated, it gives CASSSERDGYTF.